Below, one TCR beta chain is given with its context. The antigen is unknown. Treatment indicated: about 20 received Ad26.COV2.S at low or high dose, single or two shots; about 5 received placebo; per-sample allocation not given. The samples were gathered on day 63 after the first injection of vaccine or placebo. This sample stems from a study of Ad26.COV2.S vaccination and SARS-CoV-2 variants. Study summary: Recipients of Ad26.COV2.S got it intramuscularly, once or twice 56 days apart.

This CDR3 has 12 amino acids. With 5 bases removed from V and 10 bases from J, the gap between germline ends came to 9 bases. Looked up from germline, CDR1 is SNHLY and CDR2 is FYNNEI. Sequencing was performed with immunoSEQ multiplex PCR; in TCRdb, only in-frame clones are kept and a portion is missing. In the table there are around 350,000 clones, 70% to 90% of which are singletons. Whole-study results and caveats: Placebo recipients showed lower spike-specific TCR breadth than vaccinees.

The gene calls are TRBV2 and TRBJ1-6; D ambiguous. The TCR sequence derives from a person between 18 and 60 years old who received the Ad26.COV2.S COVID-19 vaccine or a placebo. The sequences come from peripheral blood, collected in a trial of Ad26.COV2.S vaccine versus placebo. The CDR3 region has the DNA TGTGCCAGCAGTTTCCCGGGGTCACCCCTCCACTTT. It specifies CASSFPGSPLHF. Full variable domain (outside the CDR3, taken from reference TRBV2 and TRBJ1-6): EPEVTQTPSHQVTQMGQEVILRCVPISNHLYFYWYRQILGQKVEFLVSFYNNEISEKSEIFDDQFSVERPDGSNFTLKIRSTKLEDSAMYFCASSFPGSPLHFGNGTRLTVT.